Presented here are 13 T cell receptor beta chains from one specimen sequenced in a study of cytotoxic CD8 clonotypes in ibrutinib-treated CLL. Measured with immunoSEQ multiplex PCR; TCRdb has only the in-frame clones, and not every one. The sample comprises over 130,000 clones, 80% of which are singletons, and roughly 7.6% rests with the top ten. Sequenced here: PBMCs, sampled after 36 months of ibrutinib treatment. The receptors shown here come from a human donor with chronic lymphocytic leukemia.

This clone occurred a few times. The rearrangement links TRBV10-3 to TRBJ1-1; 7 bases fit TRBD1. The length of the CDR3 is 12 residues. With V trimmed by 6 bases and J by 11 bases, 9 bases remained unmatched. From germline, CDR1 is ENHRY and CDR2 SYGVKD. The CDR3 sequence is CAIRDGGQNAFF. CDR3 nucleotide sequence: TGTGCCATCAGGGACGGGGGACAGAACGCTTTCTTT.

For this clone: The same CDR3 arises from other DNA sequences in this sample as well. The chain recombines TRBV5-1 with TRBJ2-7; TRBD1 or TRBD2 may be the D gene (5 bases each). CDR3 size: 12 residues. Trimming took off 0 bases at V and 4 bases at J, with 5 bases between the two ends. CDR1 and CDR2 from the germline V gene are SGHRS and YFSETQ. In DNA, the CDR3 is TGCGCCAGCAGCTTGGGGGGGTACGAGCAGTACTTC. This gives the protein CASSLGGYEQYF.

The V call is TRBV28, the J call TRBJ2-5; maybe TRBD1 (6 bases). Germline V CDR1 and CDR2: MDHEN, SYDVKM. Trimming stripped 1 base from V and 5 bases from J, with 14 bases between. The CDR3 is 15 residues long. The CDR3 nucleotides read TGTGCCAGCAGTTTATTGGGACACGTATCTGAGACCCAGTACTTC. This translates into CASSLLGHVSETQYF. The full variable domain, rest sourced from reference TRBV28 and TRBJ2-5, is DVKVTQSSRYLVKRTGEKVFLECVQDMDHENMFWYRQDPGLGLRLIYFSYDVKMKEKGDIPEGYSVSREKKERFSLILESASTNQTSMYLCASSLLGHVSETQYFGPGTRLLVL.

The rearrangement uses TRBV28 and TRBJ2-7; 10 bases are a match to TRBD1. V was clipped by 5 bases and J by 7 bases; unmatched bases: 8. CDR3 length: 14 residues. Looked up from germline, CDR1 is MDHEN and CDR2 is SYDVKM. CDR3 residues: CASSNPGQGWEQYF. Written as DNA, the CDR3 is TGTGCCAGCAGTAACCCGGGACAGGGGTGGGAGCAGTACTTC.

The rearrangement joins TRBV5-6 to TRBJ2-5, with 7 bases fitting TRBD1. Germline CDR1 and CDR2: SGHDT and YYEEEE. The CDR3 spans 15 residues. The V gene end was trimmed by 0 bases and the J gene end by 4 bases; junction bases not matched to a gene: 6. In DNA, the CDR3 is TGTGCCAGCAGCTTGGTTCGGACAGGAGCAGAGACCCAGTACTTC. Protein sequence: CASSLVRTGAETQYF.

This clone was picked up one time. This chain joins TRBV19 and TRBJ1-1, with 8 nucleotides matching TRBD1. In germline, CDR1 is LNHDA, CDR2 SQIVND (reference sequence). V lost 9 bases and J lost 1; bases outside the gene matches: 7. This CDR3 comprises 14 residues. CDR3 amino acids: CASTGQAQNTEAFF. The CDR3 region has the DNA TGTGCCAGCACGGGACAGGCCCAGAACACTGAAGCTTTCTTT.

The V gene is TRBV19, the J gene TRBJ1-1, with unresolved D. The V end was cut by 5 bases, the J end by 5 bases, with 9 bases between. The germline gives CDR1 LNHDA, CDR2 SQIVND (reference sequence). The CDR3 is made up of 12 amino acids. This CDR3 reads CASSFSRTEAFF. In DNA form, the CDR3 reads TGTGCCAGTAGTTTTTCAAGGACTGAAGCTTTCTTT.

This chain connects TRBV13 to TRBJ2-2; D uncertain. Trimming pared 5 bases from V and 5 bases from J, leaving 6 bases between. Per the germline V gene, CDR1 is PRHDT and CDR2 is FYEKMQ (reference sequence). The CDR3 extends over 12 amino acids. As DNA, the CDR3 is TGTGCCAGCAGCCACATTACCGGGGAGCTGTTTTTT. This sequence encodes CASSHITGELFF.

This clone was observed a handful of times. J is TRBJ1-5 and V is TRBV5-1; possible D gene TRBD1, 5 bases. The V gene's germline CDR1 is SGHRS and CDR2 YFSETQ. Deletions cut 1 base from V and 5 bases from J, with 10 bases between. The CDR3 sequence is 14 residues long. The chain's CDR3 is CASSLLGVDQPQHF. In DNA, the CDR3 is TGCGCCAGCAGCTTGTTAGGGGTTGATCAGCCCCAGCATTTT.

The chain recombines TRBV5-1 with TRBJ2-2; 9 positions agree with TRBD1. The V and J ends lost 3 bases and 5 bases, in that order; junction bases with no gene match: 2. This CDR3 comprises 14 residues. The germline CDR1 and CDR2 sequences are SGHRS and YFSETQ. CDR3 nucleotides: TGCGCCAGCAGCTCGGGACAGGGAACCGGGGAGCTGTTTTTT. Protein: CASSSGQGTGELFF.

The chain recombines TRBV6-5 with TRBJ1-3; 7 bases fit TRBD1. CDR1 MNHEY and CDR2 SVGAGI come from the germline V gene. With V trimmed by 2 bases and J by 2 bases, 6 bases remained unmatched. This CDR3 spans 16 amino acids. The CDR3 DNA is TGTGCCAGCAGTTACCGTGCAGGGGGTACTGGAAACACCATATATTTT. Its protein product is CASSYRAGGTGNTIYF.

This clone has only one observation. The CDR3, as DNA: TGTGCCAGCAGTTACTTCAGGGGCGCGGGGGGTGAGCAGTTCTTC. Encoded protein: CASSYFRGAGGEQFF. This rearrangement joins TRBV6-6 to TRBJ2-1; 8 nucleotides align to TRBD2. Germline CDR1 and CDR2: MNHNY and SVGAGI (reference sequence). The junction had 8 bases not matched to a gene; V was cut back by 1 base and J by 9 bases. The CDR3 is 15 residues long.

The rearrangement uses TRBV4-1 and TRBJ1-1; D is uncertain. This CDR3 comprises 15 residues. Trimming removed 0 bases at V and 0 bases at J, with 8 bases between. Germline V gene lookup returns CDR1 MGHRA and CDR2 YSYEKL. The CDR3 here is CASSQDSALNTEAFF. The CDR3 DNA follows: TGCGCCAGCAGCCAAGACTCAGCGTTGAACACTGAAGCTTTCTTT.